This is a list of T cell receptor beta chains from one sample in a study of T cells of healthy individuals. TCRdb re-analysed the 5' RACE reads in MiXCR, keeping a single row per CDR3 protein. The table records 100,000 or so distinct CDR3 sequences, under 20% of them present only once. The receptors stem from a human donor in good health. Both conserved end residues are part of each CDR3. Each record gives: CDR3 DNA, CDR3 protein, D gene, clone size, J gene, V gene. The D gene is left open where the match is weak. Size values are once, few and many counts, or a class for expanded clones, and some rows have none.

CDR3 DNA: TGCAGTGCTACCTCCCCGGGACACCGTAGGTATGAGCAGTTCTTC
CDR3 protein: CSATSPGHRRYEQFF
D gene: -
clone size: -
J gene: TRBJ2-1
V gene: TRBV20-1

CDR3 DNA: TGCGCCAGCAGCCCCGACGGGGGTACTGAAGCTTTCTTT
CDR3 protein: CASSPDGGTEAFF
D gene: -
clone size: few
J gene: TRBJ1-1
V gene: TRBV5-1

CDR3 DNA: TGTGCCAGCAGATCAGAGGGGGGATCCTACGAGCAGTACTTC
CDR3 protein: CASRSEGGSYEQYF
D gene: -
clone size: -
J gene: TRBJ2-7
V gene: TRBV7-9

CDR3 DNA: TGCGCCAGCAGTGGGGACAGGAGTTCACCCCTCCACTTT
CDR3 protein: CASSGDRSSPLHF
D gene: TRBD1
clone size: few
J gene: TRBJ1-6
V gene: TRBV4-1

CDR3 DNA: TGTGCCACCACCGGGACATCTACCGGGGAGCTGTTTTTT
CDR3 protein: CATTGTSTGELFF
D gene: -
clone size: many
J gene: TRBJ2-2
V gene: TRBV24-1

CDR3 DNA: TGCAGTGCTAGAGATATGGGGCGGCGTACAGATACGCAGTATTTT
CDR3 protein: CSARDMGRRTDTQYF
D gene: -
clone size: few
J gene: TRBJ2-3
V gene: TRBV20-1

CDR3 DNA: TGCGCCAGCAGCCAAGAACCGACGACAGGGAACCCTCAGCCCCAGCATTTT
CDR3 protein: CASSQEPTTGNPQPQHF
D gene: TRBD1
clone size: few
J gene: TRBJ1-5
V gene: TRBV4-1

CDR3 DNA: TGTACCAGCAGCACCGGACAGGGTTGGGAAATTCAGTACTTC
CDR3 protein: CTSSTGQGWEIQYF
D gene: TRBD1
clone size: once
J gene: TRBJ2-4
V gene: TRBV7-2

CDR3 DNA: TGCGCCAGCAGCTTGGGGTCTAGCGGGAGCCACGATACGCAGTATTTT
CDR3 protein: CASSLGSSGSHDTQYF
D gene: TRBD2
clone size: -
J gene: TRBJ2-3
V gene: TRBV5-1

CDR3 DNA: TGTGCCAGCCAGGGACTGCACACAGATACGCAGTATTTT
CDR3 protein: CASQGLHTDTQYF
D gene: -
clone size: -
J gene: TRBJ2-3
V gene: TRBV7-2

CDR3 DNA: TGTGCCAGCACCCCAGGGGCAGGGGAGTGGACCGGGGAGCTGTTTTTT
CDR3 protein: CASTPGAGEWTGELFF
D gene: -
clone size: -
J gene: TRBJ2-2
V gene: TRBV27

CDR3 DNA: TGTGCCAGCAGCTTAGTTGCGGGACAGATGAACACTGAAGCTTTCTTT
CDR3 protein: CASSLVAGQMNTEAFF
D gene: TRBD1
clone size: -
J gene: TRBJ1-1
V gene: TRBV7-2

CDR3 DNA: TGTGCCAGCAGTCGCCATGACTTGCCCCTTTTGAATGAGCAGTTCTTC
CDR3 protein: CASSRHDLPLLNEQFF
D gene: -
clone size: many
J gene: TRBJ2-1
V gene: TRBV28

CDR3 DNA: TGCGCCAGCAGCCAAGGAGGTGAAAAACTGTTTTTT
CDR3 protein: CASSQGGEKLFF
D gene: -
clone size: many
J gene: TRBJ1-4
V gene: TRBV4-3

CDR3 DNA: TGTGCCATCAGTGGCACAGATACGCAGTATTTT
CDR3 protein: CAISGTDTQYF
D gene: -
clone size: -
J gene: TRBJ2-3
V gene: TRBV10-3

CDR3 DNA: TGTGCCAGCAGCCAAGGGCCCCCTACAGGCGGCACAGATACGCAGTATTTT
CDR3 protein: CASSQGPPTGGTDTQYF
D gene: -
clone size: -
J gene: TRBJ2-3
V gene: TRBV3-1

CDR3 DNA: TGTGCCAGCTCACCTACGACAGGGGGCAGCTATGGCTACACCTTC
CDR3 protein: CASSPTTGGSYGYTF
D gene: TRBD1
clone size: many
J gene: TRBJ1-2
V gene: TRBV18